What follows are 26 T cell receptor beta chains derived from one specimen sequenced in a study of cytomegalovirus exposure and HLA in healthy donors. The PCR used 60 Vbeta and 13 Jbeta primers. Measured with immunoSEQ multiplex PCR; TCRdb has only the in-frame clones, and not every one. Seen here are about 190,000 clones, roughly nine tenths observed once, and the top ten hold 1% to 1.4%. Sample: PBMCs. The receptor set was obtained from a boy aged 2 to 9 in good health and CMV-seronegative.

In this sample, this clone turned up once. The chain links TRBV30 to TRBJ1-5, with D maybe TRBD1 (6 bases). Per the germline V gene, CDR1 is GTSNPN and CDR2 is SVGIG (reference sequence). The CDR3 is 13 residues long. V was trimmed by 8 bases and J by 0 bases, leaving 11 bases between them. Written as DNA, the CDR3 is TGTGCCCTACGGGGGGCTAGCAATCAGCCCCAGCATTTT. Its translation is CALRGASNQPQHF.

The J gene is TRBJ1-1, the V gene TRBV30; D might be TRBD1 (6 bases). The CDR3 loop spans 11 amino acids. The ends were cut back, 0 bases at V and 10 bases at J, with 9 bases in the middle. Per germline, CDR1 GTSNPN and CDR2 SVGIG (reference sequence). This CDR3 reads CAWSVGGAAFF. DNA for the CDR3: TGTGCCTGGAGTGTAGGGGGAGCAGCTTTCTTT.

The chain is built from TRBV15 and TRBJ2-3, with a possible D match to TRBD1 (5 bases). The CDR3 extends over 14 amino acids. CDR1 is LNHNV and CDR2 is YYDKDF in the germline V gene (reference sequence). Trimming pared 3 bases from V and 4 bases from J, leaving 11 bases between. CDR3 nucleotide sequence: TGTGCCACCAGCAGGGGGCCCTCCGCAGATACGCAGTATTTT. Amino acids: CATSRGPSADTQYF.

The chain employs TRBV28 and TRBJ2-1, with 9 bases aligning to TRBD1. V shed 1 base, J shed 7 bases, and the junction held 5 bases outside the gene matches. This CDR3 region has 15 residues. Per the germline V gene, CDR1 is MDHEN and CDR2 is SYDVKM. This CDR3 is CASSLSGTGKNEQFF. The CDR3 coding sequence is TGTGCCAGCAGTTTATCCGGGACAGGGAAAAATGAGCAGTTCTTC. Full variable domain (outside the CDR3, taken from reference TRBV28 and TRBJ2-1): DVKVTQSSRYLVKRTGEKVFLECVQDMDHENMFWYRQDPGLGLRLIYFSYDVKMKEKGDIPEGYSVSREKKERFSLILESASTNQTSMYLCASSLSGTGKNEQFFGPGTRLTVL.

This chain connects TRBV6-5 to TRBJ2-1, with D perhaps matching TRBD2 (7 bases). The CDR3 length is 16 residues. The germline V gene encodes CDR1 MNHEY and CDR2 SVGAGI. The V end lost 2 bases, the J end lost 9 bases, and 20 bases lay between the germline ends. This chain's CDR3 is CASSYVSGSQGSEQFF. The CDR3 coding sequence is TGTGCCAGCAGTTACGTTAGCGGGTCCCAGGGGTCTGAGCAGTTCTTC.

The rearrangement joins TRBV10-3 to TRBJ2-5; weak D call: TRBD2 (7 bases). The DNA end is a closer match to TRBJ2-7, so the J assignment may be wrong. The CDR3 is made up of 15 amino acids. Per the germline V gene, CDR1 is ENHRY and CDR2 is SYGVKD. Here the CDR3 DNA reads TGTGCCATCAGTGGAGGGGGACTACCCTCCTACGAGCAGTACTTC. Protein product: CAISGGGLPSYEQYF.

This clone was observed a few times. This chain joins TRBV28 and TRBJ1-2; 7 bases agree with TRBD1. The V and J ends lost 10 bases and 3 bases, in that order; junction bases with no gene match: 8. In germline, CDR1 is MDHEN, CDR2 SYDVKM. This CDR3 is built from 13 residues. The CDR3 here is CATLRQGYYGYTF. The CDR3 DNA follows: TGTGCCACCCTAAGACAGGGATACTATGGCTACACCTTC.

The table lists this clone with a few counts. The CDR3 nucleotides read TGTGCCAGCAGTGAAGCGATAGGTACCTGGGCAGATAGCAATCAGCCCCAGCATTTT. Translation gives CASSEAIGTWADSNQPQHF. This rearrangement joins TRBV6-1 to TRBJ1-5, with D unresolved. Trimming pared 0 bases from V and 0 bases from J, leaving 18 bases between. This CDR3 region has 19 residues. Germline CDR1 MNHNS, CDR2 SASEGT.

CDR3: CASSPSVSEYEQYF. Here the CDR3 DNA reads TGTGCCAGCTCACCAAGCGTGTCAGAATACGAGCAGTACTTC. This rearrangement joins TRBV18 to TRBJ2-7; D unresolved. Trimming removed 2 bases from V and 4 bases from J, with 12 bases in between. The CDR3 sequence is 14 residues long. Per germline, CDR1 KGHSH and CDR2 LQKENI.

V gene TRBV5-6 combines with J gene TRBJ1-2; 8 bases map to TRBD1. J was trimmed by 8 bases and V by 6 bases; bases with no gene match: 15. From germline, CDR1 is SGHDT and CDR2 YYEEEE. The CDR3 spans 15 residues. The chain's CDR3 is CASTGQGTPLSGYTF. DNA for the CDR3: TGTGCCAGCACCGGACAGGGAACCCCCTTGAGCGGCTACACCTTC. The complete variable domain, with remaining parts taken from reference TRBV5-6 and TRBJ1-2, reads DAGVTQSPTHLIKTRGQQVTLRCSPKSGHDTVSWYQQALGQGPQFIFQYYEEEERQRGNFPDRFSGHQFPNYSSELNVNALLLGDSALYLCASTGQGTPLSGYTFGSGTRLTVV.

The chain joins TRBV25-1 to TRBJ2-5; TRBD2 agrees at 10 bases. This CDR3 is 18 amino acids long. Germline V gene data show CDR1 as MGHDK and CDR2 as SYGVNS. The V segment lost 3 bases and the J segment 3 bases; nucleotides outside the gene matches: 13. CDR3: CASSDGWASGGRKETQYF. The CDR3 region has the DNA TGTGCCAGCAGTGATGGTTGGGCTAGCGGGGGACGAAAAGAGACCCAGTACTTC.

This clone was counted a single time. The rearrangement links TRBV7-2 to TRBJ1-6, with 7 bases identical to TRBD1. With 0 bases clipped from V and 8 bases from J, the junction kept 4 bases outside the gene matches. This CDR3 comprises 15 residues. CDR1 SGHTA and CDR2 FQGNSA come from the germline V gene. CDR3 coding DNA: TGTGCCAGCAGCTTAGCGACAGGGTGGTATTCACCCCTCCACTTT. Protein: CASSLATGWYSPLHF.

The chain uses TRBV5-4 and TRBJ2-5; 12 nucleotides match TRBD2. The CDR3 loop spans 19 amino acids. Germline V CDR1 and CDR2: SGHNT, YYREEE (reference sequence). V lost 1 base and J lost 5; bases outside the gene matches: 15. The CDR3 sequence is CASSLLLSQTSGGRETQYF. CDR3 coding DNA: TGTGCCAGCAGCTTGTTACTGTCCCAGACTAGCGGGGGAAGGGAGACCCAGTACTTC.

The V and J genes are TRBV11-3 and TRBJ2-2, with D possibly TRBD1 on 6 matching bases. This CDR3 has 14 amino acids. Trimming cost V 10 bases and J 1 base, with 13 bases left between them. Germline V lookup: CDR1 SGHNT, CDR2 YENEEA. CDR3 residues: CATLRGQNTGELFF. The CDR3 DNA follows: TGTGCCACTCTCAGGGGACAGAACACCGGGGAGCTGTTTTTT.

This clone appeared once. The rearrangement links TRBV7-2 to TRBJ1-2; D uncertain. The CDR3 is 15 residues long. The ends were cut back, 2 bases at V and 4 bases at J, with 14 bases in the middle. CDR1 and CDR2 from the germline V gene are SGHTA and FQGNSA. CDR3: CASSLRPNSPYGYTF. The CDR3 DNA sequence: TGTGCCAGCAGCTTAAGACCCAACAGCCCCTATGGCTACACCTTC.

The chain carries TRBV6-6 and TRBJ1-6; 9 bases are shared with TRBD1. The germline V gene encodes CDR1 MNHNY and CDR2 SVGAGI (reference sequence). Trimming cost V 6 bases and J 1 base; bases outside gene matches: 4. This CDR3 region has 16 residues. The CDR3 is CASSRTGDSYNSPLHF. CDR3 DNA sequence: TGTGCCAGCAGCAGGACAGGGGATTCCTATAATTCACCCCTCCACTTT.

V usage is TRBV18 and J usage is TRBJ2-7, with D hard to call. CDR3 length: 13 residues. CDR1 KGHSH and CDR2 LQKENI come from the germline V gene. Trimming shortened V by 2 bases and J by 6 bases, and 11 bases separated the two germline ends. CDR3 bases: TGTGCCAGCTCACCATCAGGCTTCCCCGAGCAGTACTTC. Amino acid sequence: CASSPSGFPEQYF.

This chain connects TRBV6-5 to TRBJ1-1; 8 positions match TRBD1. Germline assignment: CDR1 MNHEY and CDR2 SVGAGI. Trimming removed 6 bases from V and 8 bases from J; junction bases left unmatched: 5. The CDR3 consists of 12 residues. The CDR3, as DNA: TGTGCCAGCAGCCAGGACAGGGTGGAAGCTTTCTTT. Protein product: CASSQDRVEAFF.

A few counts support this clone. The CDR3 reads CASRHAIGETQYF. For the CDR3, the DNA is TGTGCCAGCAGACACGCAATCGGGGAGACCCAGTACTTC. This sequence joins TRBV6-1 and TRBJ2-5; D ambiguous. This CDR3 comprises 13 residues. The V end was cut by 6 bases, the J end by 5 bases, with 13 bases between. Per germline, CDR1 MNHNS and CDR2 SASEGT.

This clone was detected once. The V call is TRBV28, the J call TRBJ2-1; TRBD2 matches 13 bases. V was pared by 6 bases and J by 7 bases, with 12 bases of the junction left unmatched. CDR1 and CDR2 from the germline V gene are MDHEN and SYDVKM. The CDR3 consists of 17 residues. The CDR3 loop is CASRALAGGPANNEQFF. The CDR3 nucleotides read TGTGCCAGCAGGGCACTAGCGGGAGGGCCCGCCAATAATGAGCAGTTCTTC. Filled out from reference TRBV28 and TRBJ2-1, the complete variable domain reads DVKVTQSSRYLVKRTGEKVFLECVQDMDHENMFWYRQDPGLGLRLIYFSYDVKMKEKGDIPEGYSVSREKKERFSLILESASTNQTSMYLCASRALAGGPANNEQFFGPGTRLTVL.

The chain has TRBV10-3 and TRBJ2-2; 12 bases line up with TRBD2. V gave up 8 bases and J gave up 7 bases; unmatched junction bases: 8. The CDR3 loop spans 15 amino acids. Germline V gene sequence: CDR1 ENHRY, CDR2 SYGVKD. CDR3 nucleotides: TGTGCCATCCGGCCTAGCGGGGGGGAGGGCGGGGAGCTGTTTTTT. It codes for CAIRPSGGEGGELFF.

In the case of this clone: The sample has other DNA sequences that encode this CDR3 too. The chain is built from TRBV6-5 and TRBJ1-5, with D perhaps matching TRBD1 (5 bases). This CDR3 has 12 amino acids. Germline CDR1 MNHEY, CDR2 SVGAGI. V gave up 8 bases and J gave up 4 bases, with 9 bases separating them. In DNA, the CDR3 is TGTGCCAGCGGGCGGGGGAATCAGCCCCAGCATTTT. It is translated as CASGRGNQPQHF.

This chain connects TRBV6-6 to TRBJ1-2; 8 positions agree with TRBD1. Germline-derived CDR1 and CDR2 are MNHNY and SVGAGI (reference sequence). The V gene end was trimmed by 2 bases and the J gene end by 8 bases; junction bases not matched to a gene: 1. The CDR3 consists of 12 residues. The chain's CDR3 is CASSYRTGGYTF. The CDR3 nucleotides are TGTGCCAGCAGTTACCGGACAGGGGGCTACACCTTC.

The chain combines TRBV15 with TRBJ1-5; tentative D call: TRBD1 (6 bases). This CDR3 is 16 amino acids long. V lost 5 bases to trimming and J lost 6 bases, with 20 bases between them. Germline V CDR1 and CDR2: LNHNV, YYDKDF (reference sequence). The CDR3 bases are TGTGCCACCAGCTATGGGCCGACAGGAGAAGGTCAGCCCCAGCATTTT. Amino acid sequence: CATSYGPTGEGQPQHF.

The V and J genes are TRBV21-1 and TRBJ2-1; TRBD1 is taken as the D call from the table, unchecked against the DNA. TRBV21-1 is described as a pseudogene. The CDR3 runs 18 residues. The CDR3: CASSKVLTGGIGHNEQFF. As DNA, the CDR3 is TGTGCCAGCAGCAAAGTCCTCACAGGGGGTATAGGTCACAATGAGCAGTTCTTC.

This chain joins TRBV9 and TRBJ1-2, with D perhaps matching TRBD1 (6 bases). Germline loops: CDR1 SGDLS, CDR2 YYNGEE. The CDR3 length is 13 residues. With 1 base removed from V and 9 bases from J, the gap between germline ends came to 13 bases. The CDR3 DNA reads as TGTGCCAGCAGCGTATCGGCAGGGGATCGCTACACCTTC. Translating it yields CASSVSAGDRYTF. The variable domain in full, completed from reference TRBV9 and TRBJ1-2, reads DSGVTQTPKHLITATGQRVTLRCSPRSGDLSVYWYQQSLDQGLQFLIQYYNGEERAKGNILERFSAQQFPDLHSELNLSSLELGDSALYFCASSVSAGDRYTFGSGTRLTVV.